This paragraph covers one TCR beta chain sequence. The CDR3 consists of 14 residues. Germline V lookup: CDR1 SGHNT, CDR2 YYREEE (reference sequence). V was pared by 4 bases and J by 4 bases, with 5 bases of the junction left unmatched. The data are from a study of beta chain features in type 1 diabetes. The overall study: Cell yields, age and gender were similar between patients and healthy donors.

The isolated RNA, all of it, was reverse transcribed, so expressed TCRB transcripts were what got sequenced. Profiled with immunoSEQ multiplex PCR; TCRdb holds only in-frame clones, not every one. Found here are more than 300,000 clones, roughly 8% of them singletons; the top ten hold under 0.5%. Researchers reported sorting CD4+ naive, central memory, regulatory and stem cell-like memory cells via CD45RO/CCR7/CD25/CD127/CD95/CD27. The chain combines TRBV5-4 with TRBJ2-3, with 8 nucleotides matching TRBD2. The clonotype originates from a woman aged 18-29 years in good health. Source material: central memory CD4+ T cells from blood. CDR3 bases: TGTGCCAGCAGCGTGAGCGGGAGTTCAGATACGCAGTATTTT. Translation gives CASSVSGSSDTQYF.